This T cell receptor beta chain came from a study of beta chain features in type 1 diabetes. Per the germline V gene, CDR1 is SGHRS and CDR2 is YFSETQ. Unmatched junction bases numbered 6, after V lost 4 bases and J lost 1 base. The CDR3 is 15 residues long. TCRB transcripts that were expressed got sequenced, as all of the isolated RNA had been reverse transcribed. Only in-frame clones appear in the TCRdb table, and some are missing; sequencing was by immunoSEQ multiplex PCR. Among 150,000 or so clones listed, approximately 9.9% were seen once. The chain joins TRBV5-1 to TRBJ2-3; TRBD1 matches at 7 bases. This clonotype was sampled from a woman in her late teens or twenties in good health. Input material: central memory CD4+ T cells from blood. CDR3 sequence reads: CASSHPQGGTDTQYF. CDR3 nucleotide sequence: TGCGCCAGCAGCCACCCTCAGGGGGGCACAGATACGCAGTATTTT.